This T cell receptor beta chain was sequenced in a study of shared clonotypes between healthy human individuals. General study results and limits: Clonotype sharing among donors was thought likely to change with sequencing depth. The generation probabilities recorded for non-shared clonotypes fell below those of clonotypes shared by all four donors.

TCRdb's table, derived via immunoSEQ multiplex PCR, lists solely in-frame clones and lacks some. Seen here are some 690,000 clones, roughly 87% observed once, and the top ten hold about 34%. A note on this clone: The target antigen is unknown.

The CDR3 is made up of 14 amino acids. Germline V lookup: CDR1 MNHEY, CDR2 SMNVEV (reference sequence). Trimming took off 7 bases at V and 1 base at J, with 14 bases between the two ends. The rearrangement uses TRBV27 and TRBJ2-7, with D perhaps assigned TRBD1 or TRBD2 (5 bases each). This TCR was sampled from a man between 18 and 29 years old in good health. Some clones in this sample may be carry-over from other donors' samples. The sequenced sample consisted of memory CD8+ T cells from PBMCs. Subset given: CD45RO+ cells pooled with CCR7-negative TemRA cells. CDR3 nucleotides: TGTGCCAGCAACACCAGGGACCGGTCCTACGAGCAGTACTTC. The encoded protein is CASNTRDRSYEQYF.